These T cell receptor beta chains were read from a single sample in a study of OX40 agonist ivuxolimab in advanced cancers. Here immunoSEQ multiplex PCR was the method, and the copy in TCRdb shows in-frame clones only, minus some. Here the sample spans 75,000 to 100,000 clones, over 75% being singletons. Sample: CD4+ or CD8+ T cells sorted from blood, taken in a trial of the OX40 agonist ivuxolimab. Receptors originate from an adult with an advanced solid tumor such as melanoma, head and neck, liver or kidney cancer. CDR3s include the opening cysteine and the closing phenylalanine or tryptophan. D genes are given only for firm matches. The size of a clone is reported for some rows only, either as once, few or many, or as a class for expanded clones.

NA TRBJ1-2 15 TRBV7-9 NA CASSLDRTSIGGYTF TGTGCCAGCAGCTTGGACAGAACCTCAATTGGTGGCTACACCTTC
NA TRBJ2-5 12 TRBV18 NA CASLQGGETQYF TGTGCCAGCTTACAGGGCGGGGAGACCCAGTACTTC
NA TRBJ1-6 15 TRBV4-3 TRBD1 CASSQEGTGYSPLHF TGCGCCAGCAGCCAAGAAGGGACAGGTTATTCACCCCTCCACTTT
NA TRBJ2-1 13 TRBV7-2 NA CASSLEADNEQFF TGTGCCAGCAGCTTAGAGGCAGACAATGAGCAGTTCTTC
NA TRBJ2-3 14 TRBV28 TRBD1 CASSMTGGADTQYF TGTGCCAGCAGTATGACAGGGGGCGCAGATACGCAGTATTTT
NA TRBJ1-3 13 TRBV7-2 NA CASSLHSGNTIYF TGTGCCAGCAGCCTCCACTCTGGAAACACCATATATTTT
NA TRBJ2-1 15 TRBV6-5 TRBD2 CASSLAVSSYNEQFF TGTGCCAGCAGTCTAGCGGTTAGCTCCTACAATGAGCAGTTCTTC
NA TRBJ1-1 14 TRBV18 NA CASSPRTENTEAFF TGTGCCAGCTCACCACGAACAGAGAACACTGAAGCTTTCTTT
NA TRBJ2-1 13 TRBV7-2 TRBD1 CASSPDRGLEQFF TGTGCCAGCAGCCCCGACAGGGGGCTTGAGCAGTTCTTC
NA TRBJ1-5 13 TRBV5-4 NA CASSFDGGQPQHF TGTGCCAGCAGCTTTGACGGGGGTCAGCCCCAGCATTTT
once TRBJ2-2 16 TRBV7-3 TRBD2 CASSPRASGTGGELFF TGTGCCAGCAGCCCCCGGGCTAGCGGGACGGGCGGGGAGCTGTTTTTT
NA TRBJ1-2 13 TRBV30 NA CAWSEWGGVGYTF TGTGCCTGGAGTGAGTGGGGCGGGGTCGGCTACACCTTC
NA TRBJ1-1 13 TRBV11-2 NA CASRFLPGSEAFF TGTGCCAGCAGGTTCCTGCCAGGAAGTGAAGCTTTCTTT
NA TRBJ1-5 13 TRBV6-1 NA CASSPYSNQPQHF TGTGCCAGCAGTCCGTATAGCAATCAGCCCCAGCATTTT
NA TRBJ2-3 15 TRBV27 NA CASSLSQGAFDTQYF TGTGCCAGCAGTTTATCGCAAGGGGCGTTCGATACGCAGTATTTT